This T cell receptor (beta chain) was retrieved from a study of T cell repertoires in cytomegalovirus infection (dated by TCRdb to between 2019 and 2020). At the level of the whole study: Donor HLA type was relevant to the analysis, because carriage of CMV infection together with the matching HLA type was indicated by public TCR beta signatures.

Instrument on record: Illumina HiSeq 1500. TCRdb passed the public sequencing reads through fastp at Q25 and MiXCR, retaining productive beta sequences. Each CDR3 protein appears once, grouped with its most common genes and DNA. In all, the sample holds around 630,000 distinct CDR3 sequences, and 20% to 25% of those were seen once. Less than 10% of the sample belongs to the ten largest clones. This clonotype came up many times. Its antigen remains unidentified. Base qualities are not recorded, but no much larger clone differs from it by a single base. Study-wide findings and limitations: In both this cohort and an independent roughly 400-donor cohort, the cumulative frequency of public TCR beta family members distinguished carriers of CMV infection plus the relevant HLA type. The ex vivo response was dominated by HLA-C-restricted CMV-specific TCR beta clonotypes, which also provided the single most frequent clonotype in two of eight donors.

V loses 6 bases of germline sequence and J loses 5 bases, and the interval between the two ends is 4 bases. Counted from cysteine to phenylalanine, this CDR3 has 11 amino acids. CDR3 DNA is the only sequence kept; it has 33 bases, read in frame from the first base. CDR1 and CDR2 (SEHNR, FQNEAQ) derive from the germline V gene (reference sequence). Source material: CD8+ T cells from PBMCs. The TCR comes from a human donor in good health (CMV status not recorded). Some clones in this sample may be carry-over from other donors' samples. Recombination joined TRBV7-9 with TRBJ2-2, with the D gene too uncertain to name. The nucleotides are TGTGCCAGCAGGGCGACCGGGGAGCTGTTTTTT. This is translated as CASRATGELFF.